This is a list of T cell receptor beta chains from one sample in a study of identical twins. TCRdb redid the calling of the 5' RACE reads with MiXCR, one entry per CDR3 protein. The data show some 570,000 distinct CDR3 sequences, 20% to 25% seen once. This sample was also put to use in a study of yellow fever vaccine responses in identical twins.

The sample taken for sequencing was CD4+ T cells sorted from blood. These receptors all come from a woman between 18 and 29 years old in good health. Each CDR3 is given with its conserved first and last residue. Each record gives: CDR3 DNA, CDR3 protein, V gene, J gene, clone size, D gene. D genes are given only for firm matches. Size is omitted from some rows. Given values are once, few, many or a class for expanded clones.

CDR3 DNA: TGCGCCAGCAGCCAAGATCCAGGCCTAGCGGGGGGTGAGCAGTTCTTC
CDR3 protein: CASSQDPGLAGGEQFF
V gene: TRBV4-1
J gene: TRBJ2-1
clone size: .
D gene: TRBD2

CDR3 DNA: TGTGCCACCAGAAATAGACCGCGGAGGAGGGAGACCCAGTACTTC
CDR3 protein: CATRNRPRRRETQYF
V gene: TRBV24-1
J gene: TRBJ2-5
clone size: few
D gene: .

CDR3 DNA: TGTGCCAGCAGTTTCTCGGGACCGCGCAATCAGCCCCAGCATTTT
CDR3 protein: CASSFSGPRNQPQHF
V gene: TRBV12-3/TRBV12-4
J gene: TRBJ1-5
clone size: few
D gene: .

CDR3 DNA: TGTGCCAGCACCTCTAGCGGGGGGCCCCGCACAGATACGCAGTATTTT
CDR3 protein: CASTSSGGPRTDTQYF
V gene: TRBV12-3/TRBV12-4
J gene: TRBJ2-3
clone size: few
D gene: TRBD2

CDR3 DNA: TGCAGTGCTAGATTGCTCGCGGACAGGCAGTTCTTC
CDR3 protein: CSARLLADRQFF
V gene: TRBV20-1
J gene: TRBJ2-1
clone size: .
D gene: .

CDR3 DNA: TGTGCCAGCAGTTTTGGGGGAAGGGAGCTGTTTTTT
CDR3 protein: CASSFGGRELFF
V gene: TRBV12-3/TRBV12-4
J gene: TRBJ2-2
clone size: few
D gene: .

CDR3 DNA: TGCAGCGCTACGACAGGGGAGGTCTACACCTTC
CDR3 protein: CSATTGEVYTF
V gene: TRBV29-1
J gene: TRBJ1-2
clone size: .
D gene: TRBD1

CDR3 DNA: TGTGCCAGCAGTTTCGGCGGCTACACCGGGGAGCTGTTTTTT
CDR3 protein: CASSFGGYTGELFF
V gene: TRBV12-3/TRBV12-4
J gene: TRBJ2-2
clone size: .
D gene: .

CDR3 DNA: TGCGCCAGCAGCCTCGGACAGCGTAGCACAGATACGCAGTATTTT
CDR3 protein: CASSLGQRSTDTQYF
V gene: TRBV5-1
J gene: TRBJ2-3
clone size: few
D gene: .

CDR3 DNA: TGCGCCAGCAGCAAGGGACAGGGGGACGAGCAGTACTTC
CDR3 protein: CASSKGQGDEQYF
V gene: TRBV5-1
J gene: TRBJ2-7
clone size: few
D gene: TRBD1

CDR3 DNA: TGTGCCACCAGCAGAGAAGGGACAGCTAGGGAGACCCAGTACTTC
CDR3 protein: CATSREGTARETQYF
V gene: TRBV15
J gene: TRBJ2-5
clone size: few
D gene: TRBD1

CDR3 DNA: TGTGCCAGCACCTGGGGGACAGGGAATGAAAAACTGTTTTTT
CDR3 protein: CASTWGTGNEKLFF
V gene: TRBV12-3/TRBV12-4
J gene: TRBJ1-4
clone size: many
D gene: TRBD1

CDR3 DNA: TGTGCCAGCAGCTTAAGAGGATTAGCGGGACTTGGGGAGACCCAGTACTTC
CDR3 protein: CASSLRGLAGLGETQYF
V gene: TRBV7-6
J gene: TRBJ2-5
clone size: .
D gene: TRBD2

CDR3 DNA: TGCGCCAGCAGCTTGGCCGGGACAACCGTATACGAGCAGTACTTC
CDR3 protein: CASSLAGTTVYEQYF
V gene: TRBV5-1
J gene: TRBJ2-7
clone size: few
D gene: .

CDR3 DNA: TGTGCCAGCAGTTGGGGGAACTACGAGCAGTACTTC
CDR3 protein: CASSWGNYEQYF
V gene: TRBV28
J gene: TRBJ2-7
clone size: .
D gene: .

CDR3 DNA: TGTGCCAGCCAGGGATCGACTAGCGCGAGGGGGACCCAGTACTTC
CDR3 protein: CASQGSTSARGTQYF
V gene: TRBV6-2/TRBV6-3
J gene: TRBJ2-5
clone size: .
D gene: TRBD2

CDR3 DNA: TGTGCCATCAGGACTAGCGGGAGCTCCTACGAGCAGTACTTC
CDR3 protein: CAIRTSGSSYEQYF
V gene: TRBV10-3
J gene: TRBJ2-7
clone size: .
D gene: TRBD2

CDR3 DNA: TGTGCCAGCACCGGGAGGGGGCTGTCTCGGGAAAAACTGTTTTTT
CDR3 protein: CASTGRGLSREKLFF
V gene: TRBV12-3/TRBV12-4
J gene: TRBJ1-4
clone size: .
D gene: TRBD1

CDR3 DNA: TGTGCCACCTCGGTCCAGGGGACGGGGTCAAACATTCAGTACTTC
CDR3 protein: CATSVQGTGSNIQYF
V gene: TRBV27
J gene: TRBJ2-4
clone size: few
D gene: .

CDR3 DNA: TGTGCCAGCAGCCTCGGACAGCTAGCCAAAAACATTCAGTACTTC
CDR3 protein: CASSLGQLAKNIQYF
V gene: TRBV3-1
J gene: TRBJ2-4
clone size: .
D gene: .

CDR3 DNA: TGCAGTGCTAAGGCAGGAGGGGGCAATCAGCCCCAGCATTTT
CDR3 protein: CSAKAGGGNQPQHF
V gene: TRBV20-1
J gene: TRBJ1-5
clone size: many
D gene: .

CDR3 DNA: TGTGCCATCAGGCAAGCGGAGACGAACACCGGGGAGCTGTTTTTT
CDR3 protein: CAIRQAETNTGELFF
V gene: TRBV10-3
J gene: TRBJ2-2
clone size: .
D gene: .

CDR3 DNA: TGCGCCAGCAGCCCCCGAGGAGAGGGAGATACGCAGTATTTT
CDR3 protein: CASSPRGEGDTQYF
V gene: TRBV5-1
J gene: TRBJ2-3
clone size: .
D gene: .

CDR3 DNA: TGCAGCGTTGTGGCAGCGTGGGGCTACACCTTC
CDR3 protein: CSVVAAWGYTF
V gene: TRBV29-1
J gene: TRBJ1-2
clone size: few
D gene: .

CDR3 DNA: TGTGCCAGCAACCTAGCGGGAGATTACGAGCAGTACTTC
CDR3 protein: CASNLAGDYEQYF
V gene: TRBV9
J gene: TRBJ2-7
clone size: few
D gene: TRBD2

CDR3 DNA: TGCAGTCCCAGGCCCGCAACTAATGAAAAACTGTTTTTT
CDR3 protein: CSPRPATNEKLFF
V gene: TRBV20-1
J gene: TRBJ1-4
clone size: .
D gene: .

CDR3 DNA: TGCGCCAGCAGAGAAACCGGGGAGCTGTTTTTT
CDR3 protein: CASRETGELFF
V gene: TRBV5-1
J gene: TRBJ2-2
clone size: many
D gene: .

CDR3 DNA: TGTGCTAGTGGTTTGGCCCCAGAGAAAACGAGCGGGAGGGCCTCACCACACAATGAGCAGTTCTTC
CDR3 protein: CASGLAPEKTSGRASPHNEQFF
V gene: TRBV12-5
J gene: TRBJ2-1
clone size: .
D gene: TRBD2

CDR3 DNA: TGCAGTGCTAGAGTGTGGGCTAGCGGGTACAATGAGCAGTTCTTC
CDR3 protein: CSARVWASGYNEQFF
V gene: TRBV20-1
J gene: TRBJ2-1
clone size: few
D gene: TRBD2

CDR3 DNA: TGTGCCAGCATGTCGGGACTAGCGTTCACAGATACGCAGTATTTT
CDR3 protein: CASMSGLAFTDTQYF
V gene: TRBV11-3
J gene: TRBJ2-3
clone size: .
D gene: TRBD2

CDR3 DNA: TGTGCCAGCACCCAAAGTGGGCTAGCGAGCAATGAGCAGTTCTTC
CDR3 protein: CASTQSGLASNEQFF
V gene: TRBV7-9
J gene: TRBJ2-1
clone size: few
D gene: .

CDR3 DNA: TGCAGTGCTAGGGCAGGGACTAGCGGAACCTACGAGCAGTACTTC
CDR3 protein: CSARAGTSGTYEQYF
V gene: TRBV20-1
J gene: TRBJ2-7
clone size: .
D gene: TRBD2

CDR3 DNA: TGTGCCAGCAGTTTATTGCCGCCCCATACTGAAGCTTTCTTT
CDR3 protein: CASSLLPPHTEAFF
V gene: TRBV28
J gene: TRBJ1-1
clone size: few
D gene: .

CDR3 DNA: TGTGCCAGCAGCCCAGGTTCGGGGGTTCTCACCGGGGAGCTGTTTTTT
CDR3 protein: CASSPGSGVLTGELFF
V gene: TRBV7-9
J gene: TRBJ2-2
clone size: .
D gene: .

CDR3 DNA: TGTGCCAGCAGAGTACAGGGGTTGAACACTGAAGCTTTCTTT
CDR3 protein: CASRVQGLNTEAFF
V gene: TRBV6-1
J gene: TRBJ1-1
clone size: .
D gene: TRBD1

CDR3 DNA: TGCAGTGCTTTAGGAGCGGTACAAGAGACCCAGTACTTC
CDR3 protein: CSALGAVQETQYF
V gene: TRBV20-1
J gene: TRBJ2-5
clone size: few
D gene: .

CDR3 DNA: TGTGCCAGCAGCTCTCTCCGGGGACGTCTTGATACGCAGTATTTT
CDR3 protein: CASSSLRGRLDTQYF
V gene: TRBV11-2
J gene: TRBJ2-3
clone size: few
D gene: .

CDR3 DNA: TGTGCCAGCAGTCCTTCTTGGGCGTCCTCCGACAATGAGCAGTTCTTC
CDR3 protein: CASSPSWASSDNEQFF
V gene: TRBV28
J gene: TRBJ2-1
clone size: .
D gene: .